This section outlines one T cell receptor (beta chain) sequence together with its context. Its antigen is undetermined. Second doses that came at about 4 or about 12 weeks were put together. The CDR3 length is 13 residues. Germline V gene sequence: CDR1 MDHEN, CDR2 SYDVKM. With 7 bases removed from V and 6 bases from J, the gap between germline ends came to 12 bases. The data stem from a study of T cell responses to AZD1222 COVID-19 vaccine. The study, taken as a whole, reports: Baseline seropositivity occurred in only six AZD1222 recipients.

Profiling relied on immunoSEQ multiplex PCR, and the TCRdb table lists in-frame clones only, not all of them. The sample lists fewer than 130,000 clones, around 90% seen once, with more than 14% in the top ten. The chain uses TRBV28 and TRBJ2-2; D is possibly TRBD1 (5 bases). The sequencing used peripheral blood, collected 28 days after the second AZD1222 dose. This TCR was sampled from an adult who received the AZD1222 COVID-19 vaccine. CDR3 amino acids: CASNTGPSGELFF. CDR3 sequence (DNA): TGTGCCAGCAACACAGGTCCGTCCGGGGAGCTGTTTTTT.